This T cell receptor beta chain was identified in a study of blood T cell repertoires in COVID-19 (TCRdb year 2020). Turning to the overall study: Collaborator samples came from the United States, Italy and Spain and covered acute and convalescent phases of COVID-19. The prospective study material was composed of cDNA or gDNA derived from T cells, B-cell-depleted T cells, or PBMCs. The dataset comprised deeply sampled blood TCRbeta repertoires from subjects exposed to, actively infected with, or recovered from COVID-19. The repertoires were made available in a free public database intended to serve as a resource for research on the immune response to SARS-CoV-2. The samples were drawn from two sources: the first 160 participants of the ongoing ImmuneRACE study, and 1,254 subjects contributed by 6 global collaborators. The sample metadata nearly always contained a de-identified subject ID, COVID-19 status, age in years and sex. Where available, HLA class I and class II types were taken from metadata supplied by the sample provider and were not determined by assay-based typing. The paper's findings and limits, for the study overall: The amount of clinical and demographic metadata varied by source and participant and was provided uncurated.

As for this clone: Its binding antigen is unknown. It has no much larger one-base neighbor in the sample; base qualities were not kept.

Participants in the prospective study were aged about 18 to 95 years, lived in approximately 26 United States geographic areas, and enrolled through a virtual design. Cohort assignment in the prospective study relied on participant-reported clinical history from a screening survey and a study questionnaire. Recovered participants in ImmuneRACE Cohort 3 were defined by two consecutive negative NP/OP PCR tests, clearance by a healthcare professional, or resolution of symptoms. In the prospective study, whole blood, serum and a nasopharyngeal or oropharyngeal swab were collected from each participant by mobile phlebotomists. Additional blood draws and questionnaires over an approximately two-month period could optionally be provided by prospective study participants. Before DNA extraction, blood samples from the prospective study were shipped at room temperature or frozen. The immunoSEQ Assay, a bias-controlled multiplex PCR, was used to amplify TCRbeta CDR3 regions from genomic DNA. As for the original processing: The number of nucleated cells in each sample was estimated by amplification of reference gene primers within the assay. To quantify the absolute abundance of each unique TCRbeta CDR3 rearrangement, sequence reads were collapsed and filtered. Productive Simpson clonality was computed per sample as the square root of Simpson's diversity index over productive rearrangements. The table comes from immuneACCESS by way of TCRdb, which keeps in-frame sequences with V and J called. Part of the clones is missing from these tables; in studies checked, under half for an unresolved V gene and the rest for unknown reasons. That table is the source of V, J and clone size, and D and trimming were worked out from the DNA. This sample has 350,000 or so clones in its table, and about 88% of those were observed once. About 0.93% of the sample lies in the top ten.

CDR1 WNHNN and CDR2 SYGVQD were looked up in the germline V gene (reference sequence). Reading from cysteine to phenylalanine, the CDR3 counts 15 amino acids. Solely the CDR3 DNA is kept, with 45 bases framed from the first base. For this chain, trimming is 3 bases at the V end and 5 bases at the J end, and the number of junction bases without a gene match is 6. The sequence was obtained from a woman aged 25 to 39 who had recovered from COVID-19. Specimen: PBMCs or T cells enriched from blood (not recorded which). The V gene is TRBV10-1 and the J gene is TRBJ2-3; 9 central bases correspond to TRBD2. Here is the DNA: TGCGCCAGCAGTGAAGGCGGGGGGGCAGGAGATACGCAGTATTTT. Its protein is CASSEGGGAGDTQYF.